The 16 T cell receptor beta chains given below trace back to one sample, sequenced in a study of CD8 T cells in Susac syndrome. An input of about 0.5 to 1 ug of RNA was subjected to reverse transcription using random hexamers. MiXCR, run by TCRdb on the immunoSEQ multiplex PCR reads, gives a single entry per CDR3 protein. This sample has some 180,000 distinct CDR3 sequences, with approximately 95% found just once. The material sequenced was CD4+ T cells from PBMCs. The receptors were gathered from a human donor in good health.

The chain uses TRBV6-4 and TRBJ1-2; 7 bases align to TRBD1. This CDR3 region has 14 residues. Trimming at V came to 5 bases and at J to 4 bases, leaving 7 bases not matched to a gene. CDR1 MRHNA and CDR2 SNTAGT come from the germline V gene. The CDR3 protein is CASSPDRDAYGYTF. CDR3 sequence (DNA): TGTGCCAGCAGTCCCGACAGGGACGCCTATGGCTACACCTTC.

The chain couples TRBV5-1 to TRBJ2-2; TRBD1 matches 7 bases. The CDR3 is made up of 15 amino acids. Trimming took 0 bases from V and 5 from J; bases not matched to a gene: 4. Per germline, CDR1 SGHRS and CDR2 YFSETQ. The CDR3 region is CASSLVKGATGELFF. CDR3 nucleotides: TGCGCCAGCAGCTTGGTAAAGGGGGCGACCGGGGAGCTGTTTTTT.

CDR3 DNA sequence: TGTGCCAGCACTGACAGCGCCAATCAGCCCCAGCATTTT. This gives the protein CASTDSANQPQHF. The chain uses TRBV7-9 and TRBJ1-5; a possible D gene is TRBD1 (5 bases). From germline, CDR1 is SEHNR and CDR2 FQNEAQ (reference sequence). With 7 bases removed from V and 3 bases from J, the gap between germline ends came to 10 bases. The CDR3 extends over 13 amino acids. Combining the CDR3 with reference TRBV7-9 and TRBJ1-5 gives the whole variable domain DTGVSQNPRHKITKRGQNVTFRCDPISEHNRLYWYRQTLGQGPEFLTYFQNEAQLEKSRLLSDRFSAERPKGSFSTLEIQRTEQGDSAMYLCASTDSANQPQHFGDGTRLSIL.

The chain combines TRBV7-9 with TRBJ1-2; 9 bases match TRBD1. Unmatched junction bases numbered 9, after V lost 1 base and J lost 6 bases. The CDR3 has 16 amino acids. CDR1 and CDR2 from the germline V gene are SEHNR and FQNEAQ (reference sequence). CDR3 in DNA: TGTGCCAGCAGCTTAGACGGGGGACAGGGAATTAATGGCTACACCTTC. Translated: CASSLDGGQGINGYTF.

The chain carries TRBV3-1 and TRBJ2-2; 7 bases are a match to TRBD1. CDR3 size: 16 residues. Looked up from germline, CDR1 is LGHDT and CDR2 is YNNKEL (reference sequence). J lost 2 bases, V lost 4 bases, and 7 bases had no gene match. The CDR3 loop is CASSRLTGINTGELFF. The CDR3 bases are TGTGCCAGCAGCCGTTTGACAGGGATTAACACCGGGGAGCTGTTTTTT.

The CDR3 sequence: CASSHSPTDGYTF. DNA for the CDR3: TGTGCCAGCAGTCATAGTCCGACAGATGGCTACACCTTC. The chain links TRBV6-2 or TRBV6-3 to TRBJ1-2; the D gene is possibly TRBD1 (5 bases). This CDR3 is 13 amino acids long. The germline V gene has CDR1 MNHEY and CDR2 SVGEGT. The germline V and J ends were trimmed by 5 bases and 6 bases, with 13 bases remaining between them.

This chain uses TRBV27 with TRBJ1-1, with 9 bases aligning to TRBD1. This CDR3 region has 16 residues. Germline CDR1 MNHEY, CDR2 SMNVEV (reference sequence). Trimming cost V 4 bases and J 0 bases; bases outside gene matches: 6. The CDR3 DNA reads as TGTGCCAGCAGTTCATCTGGGACAGGGTTGAACACTGAAGCTTTCTTT. Translation: CASSSSGTGLNTEAFF.

V is TRBV29-1 and J is TRBJ1-5; TRBD1 matches at 9 bases. CDR1 and CDR2 (germline): SQVTM, ANQGSEA. The trim removed 6 bases at V and 2 bases at J, leaving 5 bases unmatched. The CDR3 has 14 amino acids. The CDR3 DNA sequence: TGCAGCGTCTCGGGACAGGGAGGCAATCAGCCCCAGCATTTT. Its protein is CSVSGQGGNQPQHF.

This chain joins TRBV6-2 or TRBV6-3 and TRBJ1-4; 8 bases map to TRBD1. The CDR3 contains 16 residues. Looked up from germline, CDR1 is MNHEY and CDR2 is SVGEGT. The J segment lost 5 bases and the V segment lost 4 bases, leaving 9 bases of the junction unmatched. The CDR3 loop reads CASSSTGTGRNEKLFF. In nucleotides, the CDR3 is TGTGCCAGCAGTTCTACGGGGACAGGAAGGAATGAAAAACTGTTTTTT.

J is TRBJ2-4 and V is TRBV3-1; possibly TRBD1 or TRBD2 for D (6 bases each). The length of the CDR3 is 14 residues. The germline gives CDR1 LGHDT, CDR2 YNNKEL (reference sequence). Trimming removed 1 base from V and 5 bases from J, with 9 bases in between. The CDR3 region is CASSQAGAQNIQYF. The CDR3 bases are TGTGCCAGCAGCCAAGCGGGGGCCCAAAACATTCAGTACTTC.

This clonotype was observed a single time. The chain couples TRBV10-3 to TRBJ1-3; D ambiguous. This CDR3 contains 11 residues. V was pared by 1 base and J by 15 bases, with 10 bases between. Germline CDR1 and CDR2: ENHRY and SYGVKD. The CDR3 DNA reads TGTGCCATCAGTGAGTTCGATCGGCAATATTTT. This codes for CAISEFDRQYF.

This chain connects TRBV4-2 to TRBJ1-2, with 7 bases fitting TRBD1. Germline lookup yields CDR1 LGHNA and CDR2 YNFKEQ. The V and J ends lost 1 base and 8 bases, in that order; junction bases with no gene match: 16. The CDR3 loop spans 17 amino acids. CDR3 sequence: CASSQGGRGRRTGGYTF. DNA for the CDR3: TGTGCCAGCAGCCAAGGGGGGAGGGGGCGCCGGACGGGCGGCTACACCTTC.

This clonotype was picked up one time. This chain's CDR3 is CASSHRGLAGNEQFF. CDR3 sequence (DNA): TGTGCCAGCAGCCACAGAGGGCTAGCGGGGAATGAGCAGTTCTTC. V gene TRBV3-1 combines with J gene TRBJ2-1; 9 bases are shared with TRBD2. J gave up 7 bases and V 3 bases, and 7 bases lay outside the gene matches. Germline V gene lookup returns CDR1 LGHDT and CDR2 YNNKEL (reference sequence). This CDR3 region has 15 residues.

CDR3 sequence: CASSYQGVFGYTF. CDR3 DNA sequence: TGTGCCAGCAGTTACCAGGGGGTATTCGGCTACACCTTC. The rearrangement uses TRBV6-2 or TRBV6-3 and TRBJ1-2; 7 bases match TRBD1. J lost 8 bases, V lost 2 bases, and 5 bases had no gene match. There are 13 residues in the CDR3. CDR1 is MNHEY and CDR2 is SVGEGT in the germline V gene.

The chain links TRBV7-2 to TRBJ1-5; D is ambiguous. The CDR3 totals 18 residues. V lost 1 base and J 0 bases, leaving 16 bases between the germline ends. Germline V gives CDR1 SGHTA, CDR2 FQGNSA. The CDR3 nucleotides are TGTGCCAGCAGCTTAGGGCGGGCCCTCTCACATAGCAATCAGCCCCAGCATTTT. It encodes CASSLGRALSHSNQPQHF. Drawing the rest from reference TRBV7-2 and TRBJ1-5, the complete variable domain is GAGVSQSPSNKVTEKGKDVELRCDPISGHTALYWYRQSLGQGLEFLIYFQGNSAPDKSGLPSDRFSAERTGGSVSTLTIQRTQQEDSAVYLCASSLGRALSHSNQPQHFGDGTRLSIL.

J is TRBJ1-2 and V is TRBV2, with D maybe TRBD1 (6 bases). Germline lookup yields CDR1 SNHLY and CDR2 FYNNEI. V was cut by 8 bases and J by 6 bases, with 7 bases left in between. This CDR3 is built from 10 residues. The CDR3 reads CASYRDGYTF. The CDR3 bases are TGTGCCAGCTACAGGGATGGCTACACCTTC.